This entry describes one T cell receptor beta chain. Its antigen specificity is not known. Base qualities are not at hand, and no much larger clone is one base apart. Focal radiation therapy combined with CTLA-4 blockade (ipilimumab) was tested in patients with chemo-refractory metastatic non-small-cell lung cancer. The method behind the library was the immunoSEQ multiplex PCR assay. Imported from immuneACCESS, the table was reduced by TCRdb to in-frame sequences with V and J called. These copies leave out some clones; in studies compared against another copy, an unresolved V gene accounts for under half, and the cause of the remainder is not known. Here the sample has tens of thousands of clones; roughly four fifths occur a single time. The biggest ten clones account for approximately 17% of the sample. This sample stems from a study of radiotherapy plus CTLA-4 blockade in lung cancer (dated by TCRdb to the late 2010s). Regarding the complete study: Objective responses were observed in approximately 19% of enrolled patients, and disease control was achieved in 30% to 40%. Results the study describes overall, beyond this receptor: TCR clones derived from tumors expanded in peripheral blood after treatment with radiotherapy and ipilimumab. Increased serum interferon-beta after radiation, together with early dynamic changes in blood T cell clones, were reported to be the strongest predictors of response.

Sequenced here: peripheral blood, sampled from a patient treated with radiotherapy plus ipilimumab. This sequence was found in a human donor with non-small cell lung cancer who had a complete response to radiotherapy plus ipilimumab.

This receptor carries the CDR3 CASSPGEFGYTF. Here is the DNA: TGTGCCAGCAGCCCAGGGGAGTTTGGCTACACCTTC. This chain joins TRBV7-6 to TRBJ1-2, and TRBD1 may be the D gene, going by 6 matching bases. The CDR3 starts with the cysteine, ends with the phenylalanine, and has 12 residues. Solely the CDR3 DNA is kept, with 36 bases framed from the first base. Via the germline V gene, CDR1 is SGHVS and CDR2 FNYEAQ. Trimming takes 5 bases from V and 7 bases from J, and the germline ends sit 11 bases apart. With all but the CDR3 taken from the reference TRBV7-6 and TRBJ1-2 genes, the full variable domain is: GAGVSQSPRYKVTKRGQDVALRCDPISGHVSLYWYRQALGQGPEFLTYFNYEAQQDKSGLPNDRFSAERPEGSISTLTIQRTEQRDSAMYRCASSPGEFGYTFGSGTRLTVV.